This entry lists 5 T cell receptor beta chains sequenced from one sample in a study of cytomegalovirus exposure and HLA in healthy donors. It was with 60 Vbeta and 13 Jbeta primers that the PCR ran. The repertoire was sequenced with immunoSEQ multiplex PCR; TCRdb's copy has only in-frame clones and lacks some. The sample has around 100,000 clones; around 80% are singletons. The material sequenced was PBMCs. These receptors came from a woman aged 35 to 49 in good health and CMV-seronegative.

J is TRBJ1-2 and V is TRBV19, with 8 nucleotides matching TRBD1. The J segment lost 7 bases and the V segment lost 10 bases, leaving 8 bases of the junction unmatched. This CDR3 has 12 amino acids. Germline loops: CDR1 LNHDA, CDR2 SQIVND (reference sequence). The CDR3: CATSDRAGGYTF. CDR3 bases: TGTGCCACCTCGGACAGGGCCGGTGGCTACACCTTC.

V is TRBV18 and J is TRBJ1-2; 10 bases align to TRBD1. The J segment lost 0 bases and the V segment lost 3 bases, leaving 4 bases of the junction unmatched. The CDR3 is 16 amino acids. CDR1 KGHSH and CDR2 LQKENI come from the germline V gene. For the CDR3, the DNA is TGTGCCAGCTCACCGTTGGGGACAGGGGCTAACTATGGCTACACCTTC. Protein: CASSPLGTGANYGYTF. Full variable domain (outside the CDR3, taken from reference TRBV18 and TRBJ1-2): NAGVMQNPRHLVRRRGQEARLRCSPMKGHSHVYWYRQLPEEGLKFMVYLQKENIIDESGMPKERFSAEFPKEGPSILRIQQVVRGDSAAYFCASSPLGTGANYGYTFGSGTRLTVV.

The CDR3 DNA follows: TGTGCCAGCAGTTACTTCGATGGGAGGGTGCAAGAGACCCAGTACTTC. Translation gives CASSYFDGRVQETQYF. The chain joins TRBV6-5 to TRBJ2-5, with 7 bases matching TRBD2. The ends lost 1 base at V and 2 bases at J; junction bases unmatched: 7. The CDR3 extends over 16 amino acids. In germline, CDR1 is MNHEY, CDR2 SVGAGI.

V is TRBV19 and J is TRBJ1-1; D may be TRBD1 (5 bases). From germline, CDR1 is LNHDA and CDR2 SQIVND (reference sequence). The CDR3 runs to 16 residues. The V end was cut by 5 bases, the J end by 1 base, with 17 bases between. The CDR3 region is CASSPILGQGNTEAFF. For the CDR3, the DNA is TGTGCCAGTAGTCCCATACTCGGGCAGGGGAACACTGAAGCTTTCTTT.

This rearrangement joins TRBV13 to TRBJ2-3; D is perhaps TRBD2 (6 bases). Trimming took 6 bases from V and 1 from J, leaving 20 bases between them. The CDR3 consists of 17 residues. From germline, CDR1 is PRHDT and CDR2 FYEKMQ (reference sequence). CDR3 region: CASRGGERVGRTDTQYF. The CDR3 DNA sequence: TGTGCCAGCAGGGGAGGAGAGCGAGTCGGACGCACAGATACGCAGTATTTT.